This T cell receptor (beta chain) was sequenced for a study of blood T cells in healthy people across ages. Worth noting for this clonotype: The antigen remains undetermined.

Study-level findings and limits: Researchers deemed the diversity estimates from one million T cells underestimates. Age brought a roughly linear fall in TCR beta diversity measured per million T cells.

Looked up from germline, CDR1 is LGHDT and CDR2 is YNNKEL (reference sequence). The CDR3 has 16 amino acids. V lost 4 bases, J lost 2 bases, and 15 bases lay in between. Researchers report isolating at least 6.5 million PBMCs per sample. A second PCR, run for about 7 to 12 cycles, used a sample-barcoded 5' primer plus a J-beta primer mix. There were at least 3 million CDR3-containing paired-end reads obtained from each sample. TCRdb analysed the 5' RACE reads with MiXCR anew, one entry per CDR3 protein. This sample has 600,000 to 650,000 distinct CDR3 sequences, with 58% found just once. The V call is TRBV3-1, the J call TRBJ2-1; D may correspond to TRBD1 or TRBD2 (5 bases each). The TCR originated in a man aged 55 to 70 in good health. The sequenced sample was blood. The CDR3 loop reads CASSPLSRGPYNEQFF. The CDR3, as DNA: TGTGCCAGCAGCCCGCTCAGCCGGGGCCCCTACAATGAGCAGTTCTTC.